A single sample gave rise to the 13 T cell receptor beta chains below, sequenced in a study of cytomegalovirus exposure and HLA in healthy donors. Amplification used 60 Vbeta primers and 13 Jbeta primers. Sequenced by immunoSEQ multiplex PCR; TCRdb stores in-frame clones only, minus some. This repertoire shows 150,000 to 200,000 clones, less than 85% found once; its top ten account for around 5.4%. The sequenced sample consisted of PBMCs. The origin of the receptors is a man between 35 and 55 years old in good health and CMV-seronegative.

The chain is built from TRBV7-9 and TRBJ2-5; 7 bases map to TRBD2. The germline V gene encodes CDR1 SEHNR and CDR2 FQNEAQ (reference sequence). The CDR3 extends over 14 amino acids. V trimming: 6 bases; J trimming: 5 bases; junction bases outside the gene matches: 9. The CDR3 loop reads CASSRRGRVETQYF. In nucleotides, the CDR3 is TGTGCCAGCAGTCGACGGGGGAGGGTTGAGACCCAGTACTTC.

This clone was observed a few times. Here the CDR3 DNA reads TGTGCCAGCAGTGATGAGTCGGGCCCGGGGACAGATACGCAGTATTTT. Its protein product is CASSDESGPGTDTQYF. The V and J genes are TRBV9 and TRBJ2-3; D is possibly TRBD2 (5 bases). Germline values: CDR1 SGDLS, CDR2 YYNGEE. The V gene lost 5 bases and the J gene lost 3 bases, with 19 bases spanning the gap. The CDR3 spans 16 residues.

J is TRBJ2-5 and V is TRBV30, with 8 bases aligning to TRBD1. CDR1 is GTSNPN and CDR2 is SVGIG in the germline V gene (reference sequence). V dropped 3 bases and J dropped 5; count of bases not matched to a gene: 5. The CDR3 spans 13 residues. The CDR3 loop is CAWRGTGGETQYF. In DNA form, the CDR3 reads TGTGCCTGGAGGGGCACAGGGGGGGAGACCCAGTACTTC.

The chain links TRBV6-5 to TRBJ2-1; D call uncertain. CDR3 length: 15 amino acids. The V gene lost 4 bases and the J gene lost 4 bases, with 14 bases spanning the gap. Germline-derived CDR1 and CDR2 are MNHEY and SVGAGI. CDR3 loop: CASSSPYELYNEQFF. The CDR3 DNA follows: TGTGCCAGCAGTTCCCCTTACGAGCTTTACAATGAGCAGTTCTTC.

The V and J genes are TRBV29-1 and TRBJ1-2; the match to TRBD1 covers 8 bases. The germline gives CDR1 SQVTM, CDR2 ANQGSEA. This CDR3 contains 12 residues. J was trimmed by 6 bases and V by 3 bases; bases with no gene match: 3. CDR3 protein: CSVEPGGNGYTF. The CDR3 nucleotides read TGCAGCGTTGAGCCAGGGGGCAATGGCTACACCTTC.

This CDR3 reads CASSPVGGTYNEQFF. The CDR3 DNA follows: TGTGCCAGCAGCCCAGTCGGGGGAACGTACAATGAGCAGTTCTTC. The V gene is TRBV7-2, the J gene TRBJ2-1, with D maybe TRBD2 (6 bases). The CDR3 sequence is 15 residues long. V was pared by 5 bases and J by 4 bases, with 15 bases between. The germline V gene encodes CDR1 SGHTA and CDR2 FQGNSA.

The rearrangement joins TRBV6-4 to TRBJ1-1; D gene uncertain. From germline, CDR1 is MRHNA and CDR2 SNTAGT. V lost 0 bases and J lost 6, with 14 bases in between. The CDR3 totals 15 residues. The CDR3 region is CASSDSAGPRAEAFF. In nucleotides, the CDR3 is TGTGCCAGCAGTGACTCGGCTGGGCCAAGAGCTGAAGCTTTCTTT.

This clone was observed a handful of times. The V and J genes are TRBV29-1 and TRBJ2-5, with 9 bases fitting TRBD1. Germline assignment: CDR1 SQVTM and CDR2 ANQGSEA. With 3 bases clipped from V and 5 bases from J, the junction kept 4 bases outside the gene matches. The CDR3 covers 13 residues. The CDR3 here is CSVEGQGDETQYF. CDR3 sequence (DNA): TGCAGCGTTGAGGGACAGGGTGATGAGACCCAGTACTTC.

The chain has TRBV10-3 and TRBJ2-1; maybe TRBD1 (7 bases). This CDR3 spans 14 amino acids. Trimming removed 3 bases from V and 7 bases from J, with 13 bases in between. Germline values: CDR1 ENHRY, CDR2 SYGVKD. For the CDR3, the DNA is TGTGCCATCAGTGAAGGGGGCGCGGGGAATGAGCAGTTCTTC. It encodes CAISEGGAGNEQFF.

This clone has only one observation. For the CDR3, the DNA is TGTGCCAGCAGTTCGGTATTGGGCTACACCTTC. Protein sequence: CASSSVLGYTF. V and J are TRBV28 and TRBJ1-2, with D unresolved. Germline V gene lookup returns CDR1 MDHEN and CDR2 SYDVKM. V was clipped by 4 bases and J by 8 bases, with 8 bases between them. This CDR3 is built from 11 residues.

V and J are TRBV7-9 and TRBJ1-3; 7 bases are a match to TRBD1. Germline CDR1 SEHNR, CDR2 FQNEAQ (reference sequence). This CDR3 comprises 16 residues. The V and J ends lost 4 bases and 4 bases, in that order; junction bases with no gene match: 10. The CDR3: CASSSLGDRKGNTIYF. The CDR3 DNA reads as TGTGCCAGCAGCTCACTGGGGGACAGAAAGGGAAACACCATATATTTT.

This chain links TRBV19 with TRBJ2-2; 12 bases agree with TRBD2. This CDR3 has 15 amino acids. The V segment lost 6 bases and the J segment 5 bases; nucleotides outside the gene matches: 4. Germline CDR1 reads LNHDA; CDR2 reads SQIVND (reference sequence). DNA of the CDR3: TGTGCCAGTAGAGTGACTAGCGGGAGTACCGGGGAGCTGTTTTTT. The encoded protein is CASRVTSGSTGELFF.

Only a few counts were recorded for this clone. This same CDR3 is encoded by further DNA sequences in the sample. The chain has TRBV13 and TRBJ1-1; 8 positions match TRBD1. From germline, CDR1 is PRHDT and CDR2 FYEKMQ (reference sequence). The V segment lost 5 bases and the J segment 0 bases; nucleotides outside the gene matches: 5. This CDR3 is built from 15 residues. The CDR3, as DNA: TGTGCCAGCAGCCCCGGACAGGGACTGAACACTGAAGCTTTCTTT. Translating gives CASSPGQGLNTEAFF.